A selection of T cell receptor beta chains follows, all from one sample in a study of shared clonotypes between healthy human individuals. Data came from immunoSEQ multiplex PCR; TCRdb stores just in-frame clones and leaves some out. Among more than 400,000 clones listed, approximately 84% were seen once. The sample taken for sequencing was PBMCs. These receptor sequences come from a woman between 40 and 55 years old in good health. Some clones in this sample may be carry-over from other donors' samples. Both conserved end residues are part of each CDR3. A D gene is named only where the DNA matches it firmly. Some rows have no size entry. The others give once, few or many, or a class for an expanded clone.

J | V | size | D | CDR3 | DNA
TRBJ2-7 | TRBV2 | NA | NA | CASSEGGYEYEQYF | TGTGCCAGCAGTGAGGGGGGTTATGAGTACGAGCAGTACTTC
TRBJ2-7 | TRBV18 | NA | NA | CASSPNRDSYYEQYF | TGTGCCAGCTCCCCCAACCGGGACTCGTACTACGAGCAGTACTTC
TRBJ1-4 | TRBV28 | few | NA | CASMGHNEKLFF | TGTGCCAGCATGGGACATAATGAAAAACTGTTTTTT
TRBJ2-5 | TRBV15 | NA | TRBD1 | CATSRETGGWETQYF | TGTGCCACCAGCAGGGAAACAGGGGGCTGGGAGACCCAGTACTTC
TRBJ2-1 | TRBV28 | once | NA | CASTRRQAAAHEQFF | TGTGCCAGCACCCGACGACAGGCGGCTGCCCATGAGCAGTTCTTC
TRBJ1-1 | TRBV7-9 | many | NA | CASSDRDKNTEAFF | TGTGCCAGCAGCGACCGGGACAAGAACACTGAAGCTTTCTTT
TRBJ2-1 | TRBV30 | NA | NA | CAWSVSRGSSYNEQFF | TGTGCCTGGAGTGTAAGTAGGGGGAGCTCCTACAATGAGCAGTTCTTC
TRBJ2-1 | TRBV10-3 | NA | NA | CAISEVVLGTNEQFF | TGTGCCATCAGTGAAGTGGTTTTGGGCACCAATGAGCAGTTCTTC
TRBJ2-3 | TRBV28 | NA | TRBD2 | CASRKTSGRTDTQYF | TGTGCCAGCAGAAAGACTAGCGGGAGAACAGATACGCAGTATTTT
TRBJ1-5 | TRBV2 | NA | NA | CASSERSGLVQPQHF | TGTGCCAGCAGTGAAAGATCAGGGCTTGTTCAGCCCCAGCATTTT
TRBJ2-5 | TRBV10-3 | many | TRBD1 | CAISGDRVGEQYF | TGTGCCATCAGTGGGGACAGGGTCGGGGAGCAGTACTTC
TRBJ2-7 | TRBV5-1 | NA | TRBD1 | CASSLGDRDPYEQYF | TGCGCCAGCAGCTTGGGAGACAGGGACCCCTACGAGCAGTACTTC
TRBJ1-4 | TRBV7-9 | once | TRBD1 | CASSLGTGEEKLFF | TGTGCCAGCAGCTTAGGGACAGGGGAAGAAAAACTGTTTTTT
TRBJ1-3 | TRBV2 | NA | NA | CASSEAGNTIYF | TGTGCCAGCAGTGAAGCAGGGAACACCATATATTTT
TRBJ2-7 | TRBV6-5 | NA | NA | CAGGPRGGEQYF | TGTGCCGGAGGCCCTCGGGGTGGCGAGCAGTACTTC
TRBJ1-2 | TRBV4-3 | once | NA | CASSQDRGGGYTF | TGCGCCAGCAGCCAAGATCGAGGAGGTGGCTACACCTTC
TRBJ2-1 | TRBV18 | NA | TRBD2 | CASSPGLAGGNNEQFF | TGTGCCAGCTCGCCGGGACTAGCGGGAGGTAACAATGAGCAGTTCTTC
TRBJ2-1 | TRBV6-1 | few | NA | CASSDTPGSYNEQFF | TGTGCCAGCAGTGACACACCGGGATCCTACAATGAGCAGTTCTTC
TRBJ1-1 | TRBV7-8 | NA | TRBD1 | CASSLGDRGRQMNTEAFF | TGTGCCAGCAGCTTAGGGGACAGGGGCAGACAAATGAACACTGAAGCTTTCTTT
TRBJ1-1 | TRBV6-6 | NA | TRBD1 | CASSLRQGTYTEAFF | TGTGCCAGCAGTTTAAGACAGGGGACTTATACTGAAGCTTTCTTT
TRBJ2-5 | TRBV28 | NA | TRBD1 | CASRGQGQETQYF | TGTGCCAGCAGGGGACAGGGTCAGGAGACCCAGTACTTC
TRBJ1-2 | TRBV19 | NA | NA | CASSPDFDWGYTF | TGTGCCAGTAGCCCCGACTTTGATTGGGGCTACACCTTC
TRBJ2-7 | TRBV7-9 | NA | NA | CASSLFHSTSEQYF | TGTGCCAGCAGCTTATTCCACAGTACTAGCGAGCAGTACTTC
TRBJ1-4 | TRBV18 | NA | NA | CASSPRFASTNEKLFF | TGTGCCAGCTCACCACGGTTCGCCTCAACTAATGAAAAACTGTTTTTT
TRBJ2-3 | TRBV7-2 | NA | TRBD1 | CASSLGTGYTDTQYF | TGTGCCAGCAGCTTAGGGACAGGCTACACAGATACGCAGTATTTT
TRBJ2-6 | TRBV28 | NA | NA | CASSPGVSGANVLTF | TGTGCCAGCAGTCCAGGGGTTTCCGGGGCCAACGTCCTGACTTTC
TRBJ2-5 | TRBV5-4 | NA | TRBD2 | CASSPGDSGWDETQYF | TGTGCCAGCAGCCCTGGGGATAGCGGGTGGGATGAGACCCAGTACTTC
TRBJ2-5 | TRBV29-1 | NA | TRBD1 | CSVVQGAGETQYF | TGCAGCGTTGTGCAGGGGGCCGGGGAGACCCAGTACTTC
TRBJ2-3 | TRBV7-9 | few | TRBD2 | CASSSGTSPYQEGGDTQYF | TGTGCCAGCAGTTCCGGGACTAGCCCATATCAGGAGGGGGGAGATACGCAGTATTTT
TRBJ2-7 | TRBV28 | NA | NA | CASSFQLGGYEQYF | TGTGCCAGCAGTTTCCAACTAGGGGGCTACGAGCAGTACTTC
TRBJ2-1 | TRBV7-3 | once | TRBD2 | CASSSDDGTSGRGEQFF | TGTGCCAGCAGCTCAGACGACGGGACTAGCGGGAGAGGTGAGCAGTTCTTC
TRBJ1-2 | TRBV18 | NA | NA | CASSPQGPGDYGYTF | TGTGCCAGCTCACCCCAGGGACCGGGGGACTATGGCTACACCTTC
TRBJ1-2 | TRBV30 | many | NA | CAWSLISRGGGDYGYTF | TGTGCCTGGAGTCTTATTAGCAGGGGCGGGGGCGACTATGGCTACACCTTC
TRBJ2-3 | TRBV29-1 | NA | TRBD2 | CSVYGTSGGTDTQYF | TGCAGCGTCTACGGGACTAGCGGCGGCACAGATACGCAGTATTTT
TRBJ2-7 | TRBV5-4 | NA | TRBD1 | CASSSRIKGQGMYF | TGTGCCAGCAGCTCCAGGATCAAAGGACAGGGGATGTACTTC
TRBJ1-2 | TRBV28 | NA | NA | CASSLRGVGYTF | TGTGCCAGCAGTTTACGTGGGGTTGGCTACACCTTC
TRBJ2-5 | TRBV2 | NA | NA | CASGLVQETQYF | TGTGCCAGCGGGCTAGTACAGGAGACCCAGTACTTC
TRBJ2-7 | TRBV7-9 | NA | TRBD2 | CASSPGLAGAYEQYF | TGTGCCAGCAGCCCCGGACTAGCGGGAGCGTACGAGCAGTACTTC
TRBJ1-2 | TRBV28 | NA | NA | CASSSGQYGYTF | TGTGCCAGCAGTTCCGGACAGTATGGCTACACCTTC
TRBJ1-1 | TRBV6-1 | NA | NA | CASSEADTEAFF | TGTGCCAGCAGTGAAGCGGACACTGAAGCTTTCTTT
TRBJ2-3 | TRBV4-3 | NA | TRBD2 | CASSHRLAGAVEYF | TGCGCCAGCAGCCATCGACTAGCGGGAGCAGTTGAGTATTTT
TRBJ1-3 | TRBV7-9 | NA | NA | CASSFSRSSSGNTIYF | TGTGCCAGCAGCTTCTCCAGGAGCAGCTCTGGAAACACCATATATTTT
TRBJ2-3 | TRBV29-1 | NA | TRBD1 | CSVDDRGDTDTQYF | TGCAGCGTTGATGACAGGGGCGACACAGATACGCAGTATTTT
TRBJ2-1 | TRBV27 | NA | NA | CASSLTGYRPYNEQFF | TGTGCCAGCAGCCTTACAGGGTATCGTCCCTACAATGAGCAGTTCTTC
TRBJ2-1 | TRBV15 | once | NA | CATSRDGTTYEGQFF | TGTGCCACCAGCAGAGATGGGACAACCTACGAGGGGCAGTTCTTC
TRBJ1-5 | TRBV2 | NA | NA | CASNVLSNQPQHF | TGTGCCAGCAACGTGCTTAGCAATCAGCCCCAGCATTTT
TRBJ2-7 | TRBV23-1 | NA | NA | CASRKRLFYEQYF | TGCGCCAGCAGGAAGCGCTTGTTCTACGAGCAGTACTTC
TRBJ2-3 | TRBV11-2 | NA | TRBD2 | CASSLDRPIAGTTDTQYF | TGTGCCAGCAGCTTAGACCGCCCCATAGCGGGGACCACAGATACGCAGTATTTT
TRBJ1-4 | TRBV28 | NA | NA | CASMRGGVANEKLFF | TGTGCCAGCATGAGGGGCGGGGTAGCTAATGAAAAACTGTTTTTT
TRBJ2-1 | TRBV30 | NA | TRBD1 | CAWSVHGTGSGEQFF | TGTGCCTGGAGTGTACACGGGACAGGGAGCGGTGAGCAGTTCTTC
TRBJ2-7 | TRBV5-1 | NA | TRBD1 | CASSSGGGTGVWEQYF | TGCGCCAGCAGCTCGGGCGGCGGGACAGGGGTCTGGGAGCAGTACTTC
TRBJ1-5 | TRBV18 | many | NA | CASSPPGAEQPQHF | TGTGCCAGCTCTCCTCCGGGGGCAGAGCAGCCCCAGCATTTT
TRBJ2-7 | TRBV15 | many | NA | CATSRDSNYEQYF | TGTGCCACCAGCAGAGATTCCAACTACGAGCAGTACTTC